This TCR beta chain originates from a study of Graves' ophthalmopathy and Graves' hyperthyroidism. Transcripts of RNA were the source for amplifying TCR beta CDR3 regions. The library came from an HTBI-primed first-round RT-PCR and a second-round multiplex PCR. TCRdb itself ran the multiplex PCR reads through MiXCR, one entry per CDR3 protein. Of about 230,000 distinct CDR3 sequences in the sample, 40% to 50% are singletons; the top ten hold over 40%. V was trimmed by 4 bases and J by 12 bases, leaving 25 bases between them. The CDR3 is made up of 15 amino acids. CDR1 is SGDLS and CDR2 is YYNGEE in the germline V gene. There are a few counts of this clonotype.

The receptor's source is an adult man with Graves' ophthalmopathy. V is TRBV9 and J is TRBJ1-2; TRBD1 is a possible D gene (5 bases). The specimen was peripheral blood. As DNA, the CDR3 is TGTGCCAGCAGCTCCTCCAACCGGGACCCCGGGGTCAACACCTTC. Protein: CASSSSNRDPGVNTF. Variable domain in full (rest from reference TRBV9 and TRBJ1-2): DSGVTQTPKHLITATGQRVTLRCSPRSGDLSVYWYQQSLDQGLQFLIQYYNGEERAKGNILERFSAQQFPDLHSELNLSSLELGDSALYFCASSSSNRDPGVNTFGSGTRLTVV.